This T cell receptor (beta chain) was sequenced for a study of regulatory T cells in long-lasting Graves disease. General study results and limits: Analysis covered peripheral blood alone, not thyroid tissue. TRBV28 was favored in persistent disease, as were TRBJ1-2 and TRBJ2-5.

The time point was: newly diagnosed GD, antithyroid drugs for less than 3 months. Isolated PBMC RNA provided the starting material for the TCR library. A volume of approximately 9 milliliters of peripheral blood was collected in EDTA tubes. This clonotype was detected many times. Its target is not known. HTBI primers from iRepertoire and Arm-PCR of CDR3 regions yielded the TCR beta libraries. Using its own MiXCR run on the multiplex PCR reads, TCRdb lists one record per CDR3 protein. Of 200,000 to 250,000 distinct CDR3 sequences in the sample, roughly 18% are singletons; the top ten hold approximately 20%. The ends lost 4 bases at V and 2 bases at J; junction bases unmatched: 7. There are 16 residues in the CDR3.

This chain uses TRBV12-3 or TRBV12-4 with TRBJ2-5; 10 positions match TRBD1. This clonotype was obtained from a female donor with Graves disease. The input for sequencing was peripheral blood mononuclear cells (PBMCs), taken at new diagnosis, from a patient treated with antithyroid drugs. The CDR3 coding sequence is TGTGCCAGCAGTTCCTCCGGGACAGGGGCTCAAGAGACCCAGTACTTC. Translation: CASSSSGTGAQETQYF.